The clone carrying this TCR beta chain showed up many times. What it binds is unknown. These data come from a study of T cell repertoires in cytomegalovirus infection. At the level of the study: Epitope selection comprised recently identified HLA-C-restricted CMV epitopes and well-studied HLA-B-restricted CMV epitopes.

TCRdb ran MiXCR on the reads and lists one entry per CDR3 protein. This table has 650,000 to 850,000 distinct CDR3 sequences, 25% to 30% appearing once. The CDR3 sequence is 19 residues long. Germline assignment: CDR1 SGHVS and CDR2 FNYEAQ. The junction had 19 bases not matched to a gene; V was cut back by 4 bases and J by 7 bases. Points from the study as a whole: HLA-C-restricted CMV-specific TCR beta clonotypes were dominant in the ex vivo response.

This chain links TRBV7-6 with TRBJ1-1; 12 bases are a match to TRBD1. Specimen: cultured CD8+ T cells from PBMCs, collected from culture after CMV antigen stimulation. This TCR was recovered from a human donor in good health (CMV status not recorded). Some clones in this sample may be carry-over from other donors' samples. CDR3 nucleotides: TGTGCCAGCAGCTCAGCCCGGAGGCGGGACAGGGGGCGCGGAAGTGAAGCTTTCTTT. Protein sequence: CASSSARRRDRGRGSEAFF.